This note documents a single TCR beta chain sequence. The data derive from a study of control samples from healthy donors and cancer patients. This CDR3 region has 14 residues. Germline V lookup: CDR1 SGHVS, CDR2 FQNEAQ. The V and J ends lost 2 bases and 3 bases respectively, with 10 bases between them. Generated by immunoSEQ multiplex PCR, the TCRdb table keeps only in-frame clones and is missing some. The sample carries about 89,000 clones, more than 75% recorded once. The rearrangement links TRBV7-8 to TRBJ1-1; D is perhaps TRBD1 (5 bases). This clonotype was obtained from a man younger than 45 in good health. Material: blood. The CDR3 reads CASSLFQGDTEAFF. CDR3 DNA: TGTGCCAGCAGCTTATTCCAGGGAGACACTGAAGCTTTCTTT.